Presented here are 26 T cell receptor beta chains from one specimen sequenced in a study of sequential checkpoint blockade in melanoma. Sequencing used immunoSEQ multiplex PCR; TCRdb keeps in-frame clones, though not all of them. The sample lists around 9,700 clones; about 50% were seen once. Treatment reported: randomized to nivolumab then ipilimumab (arm A) or the reverse (arm B). The sample was CD8+ T cells sorted from blood (inferred from file names), taken from a patient given nivolumab and ipilimumab in sequence. These TCRs come from a human donor with melanoma.

This chain joins TRBV29-1 and TRBJ2-1; the D is unclear. V was cut by 2 bases and J by 4 bases, with 6 bases left in between. The CDR3 spans 12 residues. The germline V gene encodes CDR1 SQVTM and CDR2 ANQGSEA. The DNA for the CDR3 is TGCAGCGTTGAATTGCGTTACAATGAGCAGTTCTTC. Translating gives CSVELRYNEQFF.

The CDR3 protein is CASRRLPTETQYF. The CDR3 DNA reads as TGTGCCAGCCGGCGGCTACCTACCGAGACCCAGTACTTC. The chain combines TRBV28 with TRBJ2-5; D gene unclear. The CDR3 length is 13 residues. V shed 8 bases and J shed 5 bases, with 15 bases lying between them. Germline CDR1 MDHEN, CDR2 SYDVKM.

This clone was detected only a few times. The V call is TRBV5-1, the J call TRBJ2-2; the match to TRBD2 covers 9 bases. The CDR3 consists of 16 residues. Germline V gene data show CDR1 as SGHRS and CDR2 as YFSETQ. V was pared by 1 base and J by 5 bases, with 6 bases of the junction left unmatched. CDR3 sequence (DNA): TGCGCCAGCAGCTTGCGAGGACTAGCGACAACCGGGGAGCTGTTTTTT. This sequence encodes CASSLRGLATTGELFF.

The chain has TRBV7-8 and TRBJ2-3, with D hard to call. The V end lost 1 base, the J end lost 4 bases, and 12 bases lay between the germline ends. CDR3 length equals 15 residues. From germline, CDR1 is SGHVS and CDR2 FQNEAQ. The CDR3 loop reads CASSLVGTVADTQYF. The DNA for the CDR3 is TGTGCCAGCAGCTTAGTCGGTACTGTCGCAGATACGCAGTATTTT.

Points on this clone: Relative to the germline gene, one junction end is altered; a read error may explain this. The CDR3 sequence: CASSQDRGQSNTEAFF. In nucleotides, the CDR3 is TGCGCCAGCAGCCAAGATCGAGGACAGTCGAACACTGAAGCTTTCTTT. The chain couples TRBV5-4 to TRBJ1-1; the D gene is possibly TRBD1 (6 bases). The germline V gene encodes CDR1 SGHNT and CDR2 YYREEE (reference sequence). The CDR3 length is 16 residues.

This chain joins TRBV11-2 and TRBJ2-2, with D possibly being TRBD1 (6 bases). This CDR3 contains 15 residues. The germline V and J ends were trimmed by 4 bases and 6 bases, with 15 bases remaining between them. CDR1 is SGHAT, CDR2 FQNNGV, per germline. The CDR3 bases are TGTGCCAGCAGCTCACCCCGGGACATTTCCGGGGAGCTGTTTTTT. Translating it yields CASSSPRDISGELFF. The entire variable domain, with the rest obtained from reference TRBV11-2 and TRBJ2-2, is as follows: EAGVAQSPRYKIIEKRQSVAFWCNPISGHATLYWYQQILGQGPKLLIQFQNNGVVDDSQLPKDRFSAERLKGVDSTLKIQPAKLEDSAVYLCASSSPRDISGELFFGEGSRLTVL.

This clone has a single count. The chain combines TRBV28 with TRBJ2-5; TRBD2 aligns across 11 bases. The DNA matches TRBJ2-7 better at its end, which makes the J call doubtful. The CDR3 has 17 amino acids. Germline V gene sequence: CDR1 MDHEN, CDR2 SYDVKM. Here the CDR3 reads CASSVLGTSGKSYEQYF. The CDR3 DNA sequence: TGTGCCAGCAGTGTCCTAGGGACTAGCGGAAAATCCTACGAGCAGTACTTC.

V gene TRBV28 combines with J gene TRBJ1-5; unclear D gene. This CDR3 spans 13 amino acids. Germline assignment: CDR1 MDHEN and CDR2 SYDVKM. The V and J ends lost 11 bases and 10 bases respectively, with 21 bases between them. This CDR3 reads CAGEGQEGQPQHF. The CDR3 nucleotides read TGTGCCGGAGAAGGGCAGGAGGGCCAACCCCAGCATTTT. Full variable domain (remainder filled in from reference TRBV28 and TRBJ1-5): DVKVTQSSRYLVKRTGEKVFLECVQDMDHENMFWYRQDPGLGLRLIYFSYDVKMKEKGDIPEGYSVSREKKERFSLILESASTNQTSMYLCAGEGQEGQPQHFGDGTRLSIL.

The rearrangement uses TRBV19 and TRBJ1-3, with D uncertain. With 3 bases removed from V and 0 bases from J, the gap between germline ends came to 9 bases. This CDR3 has 15 amino acids. Per germline, CDR1 LNHDA and CDR2 SQIVND (reference sequence). The CDR3 reads CASSMYSYSGNTIYF. The CDR3 region has the DNA TGTGCCAGTAGTATGTACAGCTACTCTGGAAACACCATATATTTT.

The chain uses TRBV19 and TRBJ1-1; 7 bases are a match to TRBD1. Losses at the gene ends were 1 base for V and 1 base for J; bases not matched to a gene: 0. The CDR3 has 14 amino acids. Germline V gene lookup returns CDR1 LNHDA and CDR2 SQIVND (reference sequence). This CDR3 reads CASSIGQGNTEAFF. The CDR3 DNA follows: TGTGCCAGTAGTATAGGACAGGGGAACACTGAAGCTTTCTTT.

J is TRBJ2-7 and V is TRBV5-1; 13 nucleotides line up with TRBD2. The CDR3 has 15 residues. Germline V lookup: CDR1 SGHRS, CDR2 YFSETQ. V was pared by 2 bases and J by 4 bases, with 3 bases of the junction left unmatched. CDR3 bases: TGCGCCAGCAGCTTAACTAGCGGGAGGGAATACGAGCAGTACTTC. Translation gives CASSLTSGREYEQYF.

This chain uses TRBV9 with TRBJ2-2, with 12 positions matching TRBD2. The CDR3 runs to 17 residues. CDR1 is SGDLS and CDR2 is YYNGEE in the germline V gene. Trimming cost V 4 bases and J 7 bases; bases outside gene matches: 11. For the CDR3, the DNA is TGTGCCAGCAGCCCTTCAGCGACTAGCGGGAGCGTCGGGGAGCTGTTTTTT. It specifies CASSPSATSGSVGELFF.

This clone has only a few counts. This rearrangement joins TRBV10-3 to TRBJ2-5, with 15 bases that match TRBD2. The V gene end was trimmed by 8 bases and the J gene end by 5 bases; junction bases not matched to a gene: 0. In germline, CDR1 is ENHRY, CDR2 SYGVKD. CDR3 length equals 13 residues. The CDR3 spells CAIGTSGRETQYF. Here the CDR3 DNA reads TGTGCCATCGGGACTAGCGGGAGGGAGACCCAGTACTTC.

This clone was counted between two and nine times. The chain uses TRBV14 and TRBJ1-3; 7 bases are shared with TRBD1. V lost 6 bases, J lost 4 bases, and 9 bases stayed unmatched. The length of the CDR3 is 15 residues. Germline values: CDR1 SGHDN, CDR2 FVKESK. The CDR3 DNA is TGTGCCAGCAGGCGCAGGGGGTCCTCCGGAAACACCATATATTTT. Amino acid sequence: CASRRRGSSGNTIYF.

The V and J genes are TRBV7-9 and TRBJ2-7; 13 positions agree with TRBD2. V lost 5 bases and J lost 3; bases outside the gene matches: 13. The CDR3 sequence is 18 residues long. Germline-derived CDR1 and CDR2 are SEHNR and FQNEAQ (reference sequence). CDR3 sequence: CASSPARRLAGGFYEQYF. In nucleotides, the CDR3 is TGTGCCAGCAGCCCGGCCCGCCGACTAGCGGGAGGTTTCTACGAGCAGTACTTC.

The genes are TRBV5-1 and TRBJ1-2; the match to TRBD1 covers 7 bases. The V gene's germline CDR1 is SGHRS and CDR2 YFSETQ. With 4 bases clipped from V and 7 bases from J, the junction kept 4 bases outside the gene matches. The CDR3 loop spans 12 amino acids. Written as DNA, the CDR3 is TGCGCCAGCAGCCCGAGGACAGGTGGCTACACCTTC. The encoded protein is CASSPRTGGYTF.

This clone was seen more than once but under ten times. This chain connects TRBV27 to TRBJ2-7; the D gene is possibly TRBD1 (5 bases). The CDR3 contains 14 residues. The V and J ends lost 6 bases and 3 bases respectively, with 15 bases between them. The germline V gene has CDR1 MNHEY and CDR2 SMNVEV (reference sequence). Written as DNA, the CDR3 is TGTGCCAGCAGCTTAGGTGCAGGGCTCTACGAGCAGTACTTC. This encodes CASSLGAGLYEQYF.

The chain has TRBV4-3 and TRBJ1-2; D is ambiguous. The CDR3 covers 15 residues. V was trimmed by 2 bases and J by 3 bases, leaving 13 bases between them. The V gene's germline CDR1 is LGHNA and CDR2 YSLEER. The CDR3 DNA is TGCGCCAGCAGCCAAAATACCGACTTATACTATGGCTACACCTTC. Protein product: CASSQNTDLYYGYTF.

Judged by abundance, this clone is medium-sized (0.01 to 0.1%). An end of the junction does not agree with germline; a read error may underlie this. The V and J genes are TRBV7-7 and TRBJ2-1; 8 nucleotides agree with TRBD1. The V gene's germline CDR1 is SSHAT and CDR2 FNYEAQ (reference sequence). The CDR3 spans 15 residues. The CDR3 reads CASSSDRGSYNEQFF. CDR3 in DNA: TGTGCTAGCAGTTCTGACAGGGGCTCCTACAATGAGCAGTTCTTC.

This chain links TRBV4-3 with TRBJ2-2, with 10 bases that match TRBD2. The CDR3 extends over 16 amino acids. The V gene's germline CDR1 is LGHNA and CDR2 YSLEER. Trimming cost V 5 bases and J 3 bases; bases outside gene matches: 6. The CDR3 region is CASSYGTSADTGELFF. The CDR3 DNA sequence: TGCGCCAGCAGCTACGGGACTAGCGCGGACACCGGGGAGCTGTTTTTT.

The V and J genes are TRBV5-6 and TRBJ2-5, with D possibly matching TRBD2 (5 bases). The J call could be wrong; TRBJ2-7 is a better fit for the DNA end. The CDR3 consists of 13 residues. Germline CDR1 SGHDT, CDR2 YYEEEE. The CDR3, as DNA: TGTGCCAGCAGCGCGGACTTAACCTACGAGCAGTACTTC. Amino acid sequence: CASSADLTYEQYF.

This chain joins TRBV30 and TRBJ1-1; no clear D gene. CDR1 is GTSNPN, CDR2 SVGIG, per germline (reference sequence). V was clipped by 5 bases and J by 6 bases, with 13 bases between them. The CDR3 is 12 residues long. The CDR3 region is CAWGSERAEAFF. As DNA, the CDR3 is TGTGCCTGGGGAAGTGAGAGGGCTGAAGCTTTCTTT.

This chain connects TRBV7-6 to TRBJ2-6; 10 bases match TRBD1. In germline, CDR1 is SGHVS, CDR2 FNYEAQ. Trimming removed 5 bases from V and 0 bases from J; junction bases left unmatched: 7. This CDR3 contains 18 residues. This CDR3 is CASSLGQGSRSGANVLTF. The CDR3 DNA is TGTGCCAGCAGCCTGGGACAGGGGTCCCGCTCTGGGGCCAACGTCCTGACTTTC. The variable domain in full, completed from reference TRBV7-6 and TRBJ2-6, reads GAGVSQSPRYKVTKRGQDVALRCDPISGHVSLYWYRQALGQGPEFLTYFNYEAQQDKSGLPNDRFSAERPEGSISTLTIQRTEQRDSAMYRCASSLGQGSRSGANVLTFGAGSRLTVL.

This clone was counted only a few times. V and J are TRBV15 and TRBJ2-1; 9 bases line up with TRBD1. In germline, CDR1 is LNHNV, CDR2 YYDKDF (reference sequence). V lost 2 bases to trimming and J lost 5 bases; unmatched junction nucleotides: 4. The CDR3 length is 15 residues. The CDR3 bases are TGTGCCACCAGCAGATACCGGGACAGGGACAATGAGCAGTTCTTC. It encodes CATSRYRDRDNEQFF.

The chain has TRBV30 and TRBJ2-7, with 10 bases fitting TRBD1. Germline CDR1 reads GTSNPN; CDR2 reads SVGIG (reference sequence). V was clipped by 2 bases and J by 5 bases; unmatched bases: 6. The CDR3 covers 14 residues. The CDR3 DNA follows: TGTGCCTGGAGTACCGGGACAGGGGTCCACGAGCAGTACTTC. Protein sequence: CAWSTGTGVHEQYF.

The rearrangement joins TRBV28 to TRBJ2-7, with D hard to call. V was cut by 5 bases and J by 0 bases, with 14 bases left in between. CDR1 is MDHEN and CDR2 is SYDVKM in the germline V gene. The length of the CDR3 is 15 residues. CDR3 in DNA: TGTGCCAGCAGTGAGCAGGTGAACCCCTCCTACGAGCAGTACTTC. Residues: CASSEQVNPSYEQYF. Complete variable domain (other parts from reference TRBV28 and TRBJ2-7): DVKVTQSSRYLVKRTGEKVFLECVQDMDHENMFWYRQDPGLGLRLIYFSYDVKMKEKGDIPEGYSVSREKKERFSLILESASTNQTSMYLCASSEQVNPSYEQYFGPGTRLTVT.